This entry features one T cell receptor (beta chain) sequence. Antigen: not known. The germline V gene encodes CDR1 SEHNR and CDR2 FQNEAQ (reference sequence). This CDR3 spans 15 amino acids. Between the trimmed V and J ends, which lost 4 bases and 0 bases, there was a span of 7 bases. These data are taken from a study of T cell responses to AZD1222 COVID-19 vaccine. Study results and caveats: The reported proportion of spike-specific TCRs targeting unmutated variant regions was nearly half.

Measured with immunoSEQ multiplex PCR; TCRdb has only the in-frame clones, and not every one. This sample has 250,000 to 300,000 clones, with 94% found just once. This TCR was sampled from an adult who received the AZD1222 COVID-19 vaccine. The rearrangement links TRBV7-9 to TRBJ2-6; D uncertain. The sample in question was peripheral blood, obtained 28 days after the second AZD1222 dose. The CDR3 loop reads CASSSGLSGANVLTF. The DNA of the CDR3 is TGTGCCAGCAGCTCGGGCCTCTCTGGGGCCAACGTCCTGACTTTC.